These 12 T cell receptor beta chains were sequenced from one sample in a study of blood T cell repertoires in COVID-19. Data came from immunoSEQ multiplex PCR; TCRdb stores just in-frame clones and leaves some out. This sample has 200,000 to 300,000 clones; around nine tenths occur once, and the top ten carry approximately 2.6%. The sample comprised PBMCs or T cells enriched from blood (not recorded which). The origin of the receptors is a young woman who had recovered from COVID-19.

The V call is TRBV27, the J call TRBJ1-1, with 7 bases identical to TRBD1. The CDR3 runs to 15 residues. Losses at the gene ends were 6 bases for V and 1 base for J; bases not matched to a gene: 8. The germline V gene encodes CDR1 MNHEY and CDR2 SMNVEV (reference sequence). Here the CDR3 reads CASRLTGSSNTEAFF. CDR3 bases: TGTGCCAGCAGGCTGACAGGGTCCTCGAACACTGAAGCTTTCTTT.

The gene calls are TRBV4-3 and TRBJ1-4; TRBD1 is a possible D gene (6 bases). Trimming pared 0 bases from V and 6 bases from J, leaving 17 bases between. The germline V gene has CDR1 LGHNA and CDR2 YSLEER. The CDR3 covers 17 residues. The CDR3 bases are TGCGCCAGCAGCCAAGAGTACCATGGGGGCGGTTATGAAAAACTGTTTTTT. Translation: CASSQEYHGGGYEKLFF.

The chain joins TRBV18 to TRBJ1-1; 7 nucleotides agree with TRBD1. The germline gives CDR1 KGHSH, CDR2 LQKENI. The V gene end was trimmed by 8 bases and the J gene end by 5 bases; junction bases not matched to a gene: 2. The CDR3 covers 11 residues. The CDR3 spells CASRGQTEAFF. CDR3 DNA sequence: TGTGCCAGCAGGGGGCAAACTGAAGCTTTCTTT.

The rearrangement uses TRBV24-1 and TRBJ1-2, with 7 bases fitting TRBD1. Per the germline V gene, CDR1 is KGHDR and CDR2 is SFDVKD. This CDR3 has 15 amino acids. The V segment lost 4 bases and the J segment 5 bases; nucleotides outside the gene matches: 9. The CDR3 region is CATSDPTTGKYGYTF. The DNA of the CDR3 is TGTGCCACCAGTGACCCTACGACAGGGAAATATGGCTACACCTTC.

In this sample, this clone turned up a few times. The chain has TRBV28 and TRBJ2-7; weak D call: TRBD2 (5 bases). Germline V CDR1 and CDR2: MDHEN, SYDVKM. V was shortened by 6 bases and J by 7 bases, with 25 bases between the two germline ends. This CDR3 spans 16 amino acids. The CDR3 sequence is CASRLTWRTGPGEQYF. DNA for the CDR3: TGTGCCAGCAGGTTAACGTGGCGGACTGGCCCCGGGGAGCAGTACTTC.

The V and J genes are TRBV24-1 and TRBJ2-2; D is undetermined. The CDR3 spans 16 residues. Trimming pared 1 base from V and 1 base from J, leaving 9 bases between. The germline CDR1 and CDR2 sequences are KGHDR and SFDVKD. The CDR3 nucleotides read TGTGCCACCAGTGATTTTGCGTCAGGGAACACCGGGGAGCTGTTTTTT. This codes for CATSDFASGNTGELFF.

J is TRBJ2-1 and V is TRBV6-5, with 10 bases identical to TRBD2. Germline lookup yields CDR1 MNHEY and CDR2 SVGAGI. The ends lost 0 bases at V and 8 bases at J; junction bases unmatched: 7. CDR3 length: 16 amino acids. DNA of the CDR3: TGTGCCAGCAGTTACTCGAGCCTAGCGGGAGTCGATGAGCAGTTCTTC. It encodes CASSYSSLAGVDEQFF.

This clone has just one count. The chain couples TRBV7-2 to TRBJ2-4; 13 bases align to TRBD2. This CDR3 is built from 19 residues. V trimming: 5 bases; J trimming: 0 bases; junction bases outside the gene matches: 10. The germline CDR1 and CDR2 sequences are SGHTA and FQGNSA. The CDR3 DNA reads TGTGCCAGCAGCCAACGCGGACTAGCGGGGGCCCAAGCCAAAAACATTCAGTACTTC. Residues: CASSQRGLAGAQAKNIQYF.

The rearrangement joins TRBV7-9 to TRBJ2-5; no clear D. Germline V gene sequence: CDR1 SEHNR, CDR2 FQNEAQ (reference sequence). This CDR3 has 13 residues. The germline V and J ends were trimmed by 2 bases and 2 bases, with 6 bases remaining between them. CDR3 sequence (DNA): TGTGCCAGCAGCTTACGACAACAAGAGACCCAGTACTTC. This translates into CASSLRQQETQYF.

This chain links TRBV18 with TRBJ2-7; 8 bases are a match to TRBD1. J lost 2 bases, V lost 4 bases, and 1 base had no gene match. The CDR3 loop spans 13 amino acids. The germline V gene encodes CDR1 KGHSH and CDR2 LQKENI. The CDR3 sequence is CASSRQGTYEQYF. CDR3 DNA: TGTGCCAGCTCACGACAGGGGACCTACGAGCAGTACTTC.

This clone was counted a few times. CDR3 protein: CASSPLDRGIAGYTF. For the CDR3, the DNA is TGTGCCAGCAGCCCCTTGGACAGGGGGATCGCTGGCTACACCTTC. The chain uses TRBV5-8 and TRBJ1-2, with 10 positions matching TRBD1. Germline CDR1 SGHTS, CDR2 YDEGEE. The CDR3 length is 15 residues. Trimming at V came to 4 bases and at J to 7 bases, leaving 10 bases not matched to a gene.

V and J are TRBV18 and TRBJ1-1; 10 bases map to TRBD1. V shed 6 bases and J 11 bases; nucleotides not matched to a gene: 9. Germline assignment: CDR1 KGHSH and CDR2 LQKENI. The CDR3 is 13 residues long. CDR3 region: CASSTGGERDAFF. In DNA form, the CDR3 reads TGTGCCAGCTCGACAGGGGGCGAGAGGGACGCTTTCTTT.